The TCR beta chain under discussion was sequenced for a study of shared clonotypes between healthy human individuals. Whole-study results and caveats: Donor scarcity curtailed the genetic and exposure-history diversity represented herein. The sampled material consisted only of blood, and tissue repertoires are likely to differ.

As processed by the authors: ImmunoSEQ sequences covered only the junction and lacked quality scores; filtering therefore differed. Assay used: immunoSEQ multiplex PCR; TCRdb lists only in-frame clones, some missing. V and J calls and clone size come straight from that table; D and trimming were deduced from the DNA. There are some 500,000 clones in the sample; 70% to 85% occur only once, and approximately 12% lies in the top ten. The V and J ends lost 2 bases and 4 bases, in that order; junction bases with no gene match: 16. CDR1 is SGHNT, CDR2 YENEEA, per germline. This CDR3 spans 19 amino acids. In regard to this clone: As yet, its antigen is unknown.

Every donor, a Caucasian adult, lived in Nashville, Tennessee. The TCR originated in a woman between 40 and 50 years old in good health. Some clones in this sample may be carry-over from other donors' samples. What was sequenced was PBMCs. The genes are TRBV11-3 and TRBJ2-1, with 8 bases matching TRBD1. The CDR3 DNA reads TGTGCCAGCAGCTTACGAATGCCGGGACAGGTAGTAGGGTACAATGAGCAGTTCTTC. Translating it yields CASSLRMPGQVVGYNEQFF.